Detailed here is one TCR beta chain. Its specificity is unknown. The CDR3 has 15 residues. Trimming shortened V by 3 bases and J by 2 bases, and 14 bases separated the two germline ends. Germline V gene sequence: CDR1 DFQATT, CDR2 SNEGSKA (reference sequence). The entire patient cohort was treatment-naive prior to thyroid surgery. The sample is drawn from a study of metastatic and nonmetastatic thyroid tumors. Overall study: The study looked at repertoires side by side in blood and in tumor or nodule tissue from malignant and benign thyroid patients. Study results and caveats: Reports indicated that malignant thyroid tumors showed significantly higher TCR beta diversity than benign nodules did, in blood and tumor.

Under the authors' procedure: Using the CDR3 differences seen across clinicopathological groups, the authors built a distant-metastasis classifier for papillary thyroid cancer, which was meant to discriminate distant-metastatic patients. TCRdb reassembled clones from the PCR reads with MiXCR. The V and J calls shown here were made by TCRdb, not taken from the authors' results. The sample includes approximately 12,000 clones, under 35% of them seen just once. J is TRBJ1-3 and V is TRBV20-1; D ambiguous. Sequencing was carried out using tumor tissue. This sequence was found in a female donor with papillary thyroid cancer or a benign thyroid nodule (not recorded which). Some clones in this sample may be carry-over from other donors' samples. CDR3 region: CSASETPRAGNTIYF. The CDR3 DNA reads as TGCAGTGCTAGTGAGACACCCCGAGCTGGAAACACCATATATTTT.